The rows below give T cell receptor beta chains drawn from one sample of a study of blood T cell repertoires in COVID-19. TCRdb keeps only in-frame clones here, not all; method: immunoSEQ multiplex PCR. Here the sample spans under 200,000 clones, approximately 80% being singletons. Sequenced material: PBMCs or T cells enriched from blood (not recorded which). These receptors all come from a man aged 45 to 65 who had recovered from COVID-19. CDR3s include the opening cysteine and the closing phenylalanine or tryptophan. Fields, in order: J gene, D gene, V gene, clone size, CDR3 protein, CDR3 DNA. A D gene is named only where the DNA matches it firmly. Clone size, where shown, is once, few, many, or a class for clones that have expanded.

J: TRBJ1-4; D: NA; V: TRBV27; size: NA; CDR3: CATQRPGPNEKLFF; DNA: TGTGCCACCCAACGCCCAGGTCCCAATGAAAAACTGTTTTTT
J: TRBJ1-1; D: NA; V: TRBV3-1/TRBV3-2; size: NA; CDR3: CASSLSSGGTEAFF; DNA: TGTGCCAGCAGCCTTTCCTCGGGTGGGACTGAAGCTTTCTTT
J: TRBJ1-1; D: TRBD1; V: TRBV19; size: NA; CDR3: CASSRQGRGNTEAFF; DNA: TGTGCCAGTAGTAGACAGGGTAGAGGGAACACTGAAGCTTTCTTT
J: TRBJ2-5; D: TRBD1; V: TRBV4-1; size: NA; CDR3: CASSQVKGTGETQYF; DNA: TGCGCCAGCAGCCAAGTGAAGGGGACAGGGGAGACCCAGTACTTC
J: TRBJ1-2; D: NA; V: TRBV12-2; size: NA; CDR3: CASRLAQDRADYGYTF; DNA: TGTGCAAGTCGCTTAGCGCAAGACAGGGCTGACTATGGCTACACCTTC
J: TRBJ2-1; D: TRBD2; V: TRBV5-4; size: NA; CDR3: CASSLASAGGLLEQFF; DNA: TGTGCCAGCAGCTTGGCCTCAGCGGGGGGGCTGTTAGAGCAGTTCTTC
J: TRBJ1-5; D: NA; V: TRBV19; size: NA; CDR3: CASNRDSSNQPQHF; DNA: TGTGCCAGCAACCGGGACTCTAGCAATCAGCCCCAGCATTTT
J: TRBJ1-2; D: NA; V: TRBV18; size: NA; CDR3: CASSPDRSYGYTF; DNA: TGTGCCAGCTCACCCGACAGGTCCTATGGCTACACCTTC
J: TRBJ1-2; D: TRBD1; V: TRBV9; size: few; CDR3: CASNNAATGDRSWGYTF; DNA: TGTGCCAGCAATAACGCGGCTACAGGGGATAGATCGTGGGGCTACACCTTC
J: TRBJ2-5; D: NA; V: TRBV19; size: NA; CDR3: CASSPRGETQYF; DNA: TGTGCCAGTAGTCCCAGGGGTGAGACCCAGTACTTC
J: TRBJ2-3; D: TRBD2; V: TRBV5-1; size: NA; CDR3: CASSLPGTSGGASDTQYF; DNA: TGCGCCAGCAGCTTGCCCGGGACTAGCGGGGGGGCGTCAGATACGCAGTATTTT
J: TRBJ2-5; D: NA; V: TRBV7-9; size: few; CDR3: CASSSRIAPDGGVGETQYF; DNA: TGTGCCAGCAGTTCCCGAATCGCCCCCGACGGGGGTGTGGGTGAGACCCAGTACTTC
J: TRBJ2-2; D: NA; V: TRBV11-2; size: NA; CDR3: CASSSQGTGELFF; DNA: TGTGCCAGCAGCTCCCAGGGCACCGGGGAGCTGTTTTTT
J: TRBJ2-3; D: NA; V: TRBV5-1; size: NA; CDR3: CASSLGADTQYF; DNA: TGCGCCAGCAGCTTAGGGGCAGATACGCAGTATTTT
J: TRBJ2-2; D: TRBD2; V: TRBV7-9; size: NA; CDR3: CASSSSGGNTGELFF; DNA: TGTGCCAGCAGCAGTAGCGGGGGGAACACCGGGGAGCTGTTTTTT
J: TRBJ1-3; D: TRBD1; V: TRBV3-1/TRBV3-2; size: once; CDR3: CASSRTGGGGNTIYF; DNA: TGTGCCAGCAGCCGGACAGGGGGCGGCGGAAACACCATATATTTT
J: TRBJ1-4; D: TRBD1; V: TRBV25-1; size: NA; CDR3: CASSALDRGKLFF; DNA: TGTGCCAGCAGTGCCCTCGACAGGGGTAAACTGTTTTTT
J: TRBJ1-5; D: TRBD1; V: TRBV28; size: NA; CDR3: CASSTGGTNQPQHF; DNA: TGTGCCAGCAGCACAGGGGGGACAAATCAGCCCCAGCATTTT
J: TRBJ1-2; D: TRBD1; V: TRBV19; size: NA; CDR3: CASSDPGRGNDYGYTF; DNA: TGTGCCAGTAGCGACCCGGGCAGGGGGAACGACTATGGCTACACCTTC
J: TRBJ1-2; D: NA; V: TRBV5-4; size: once; CDR3: CASSGGYYGYTF; DNA: TGTGCCAGCAGCGGCGGGTATTATGGCTACACCTTC
J: TRBJ1-4; D: TRBD1; V: TRBV28; size: NA; CDR3: CASSLGTGREKLFF; DNA: TGTGCCAGCAGTCTCGGGACAGGGCGCGAAAAACTGTTTTTT
J: TRBJ2-1; D: NA; V: TRBV2; size: once; CDR3: CASKDSYNEQFF; DNA: TGTGCCAGCAAAGACAGCTACAATGAGCAGTTCTTC
J: TRBJ2-5; D: TRBD1; V: TRBV4-1; size: NA; CDR3: CASSQEGGTGVEETQYF; DNA: TGCGCCAGCAGCCAAGAGGGGGGGACAGGGGTGGAAGAGACCCAGTACTTC
J: TRBJ2-1; D: TRBD1; V: TRBV10-3; size: NA; CDR3: CAISTAGQGARNEQFF; DNA: TGTGCCATCAGCACCGCGGGACAGGGGGCACGAAATGAGCAGTTCTTC
J: TRBJ1-4; D: TRBD1; V: TRBV5-1; size: NA; CDR3: CASSADRGNEKLFF; DNA: TGCGCCAGCAGCGCGGACAGGGGAAATGAAAAACTGTTTTTT
J: TRBJ2-7; D: TRBD2; V: TRBV2; size: NA; CDR3: CASSRQGSGAYEQYF; DNA: TGTGCCAGCAGCAGACAAGGTAGCGGGGCCTACGAGCAGTACTTC
J: TRBJ1-1; D: NA; V: TRBV5-1; size: once; CDR3: CASSLTSGNTEAFF; DNA: TGCGCCAGCAGCTTGACGTCCGGGAACACTGAAGCTTTCTTT
J: TRBJ1-6; D: NA; V: TRBV3-1/TRBV3-2; size: NA; CDR3: CASSQGTSRSPLHF; DNA: TGTGCCAGCAGCCAAGGGACAAGCCGGTCACCCCTCCACTTT
J: TRBJ2-7; D: TRBD1; V: TRBV28; size: NA; CDR3: CASSSGTGGNEQYF; DNA: TGTGCCAGCAGTTCCGGGACAGGGGGGAACGAGCAGTACTTC
J: TRBJ1-3; D: TRBD1; V: TRBV18; size: NA; CDR3: CASSPTWGQGAGNTIYF; DNA: TGTGCCAGCTCACCTACCTGGGGACAGGGAGCTGGAAACACCATATATTTT
J: TRBJ1-2; D: NA; V: TRBV28; size: NA; CDR3: CASSFDSLGLSYGYTF; DNA: TGTGCCAGCAGTTTTGATAGTCTGGGACTTTCATATGGCTACACCTTC
J: TRBJ2-7; D: TRBD1; V: TRBV29-1; size: NA; CDR3: CSAFGTGPEQYF; DNA: TGCAGCGCTTTCGGGACAGGGCCCGAGCAGTACTTC
J: TRBJ1-2; D: TRBD1; V: TRBV19; size: NA; CDR3: CASSRTGAYGYTF; DNA: TGTGCCAGTAGTAGGACAGGGGCCTATGGCTACACCTTC
J: TRBJ1-1; D: TRBD1; V: TRBV2; size: once; CDR3: CASSDPTGGDTEAFF; DNA: TGTGCCAGCAGTGACCCGACAGGGGGGGACACTGAAGCTTTCTTT
J: TRBJ2-2; D: NA; V: TRBV5-1; size: once; CDR3: CASSMSNSNTGELFF; DNA: TGCGCCAGCAGCATGAGTAATTCGAACACCGGGGAGCTGTTTTTT
J: TRBJ2-7; D: NA; V: TRBV9; size: NA; CDR3: CASSATDSYEQYF; DNA: TGTGCCAGCAGCGCGACGGACAGCTACGAGCAGTACTTC
J: TRBJ2-3; D: TRBD2; V: TRBV7-2; size: NA; CDR3: CASSLVERGSTDTQYF; DNA: TGTGCCAGCAGCTTAGTAGAGCGGGGGAGCACAGATACGCAGTATTTT
J: TRBJ2-7; D: TRBD1; V: TRBV11-3; size: once; CDR3: CASSRTGQYEQYF; DNA: TGTGCCAGCAGCCGGACAGGCCAATACGAGCAGTACTTC
J: TRBJ2-2; D: NA; V: TRBV11-2; size: NA; CDR3: CASSLGGALSGELFF; DNA: TGTGCCAGCAGCTTAGGTGGGGCCTTAAGCGGGGAGCTGTTTTTT
J: TRBJ2-3; D: NA; V: TRBV30; size: NA; CDR3: CAWSVDIISSTDTQYF; DNA: TGTGCCTGGAGTGTAGACATAATTTCTAGCACAGATACGCAGTATTTT
J: TRBJ1-2; D: TRBD1; V: TRBV6-1; size: NA; CDR3: CASSEAEGGSYGYTF; DNA: TGTGCCAGCAGTGAAGCGGAAGGGGGCAGCTATGGCTACACCTTC
J: TRBJ1-5; D: NA; V: TRBV19; size: NA; CDR3: CASSGAPGQPQHF; DNA: TGTGCCAGTAGTGGGGCGCCAGGTCAGCCCCAGCATTTT